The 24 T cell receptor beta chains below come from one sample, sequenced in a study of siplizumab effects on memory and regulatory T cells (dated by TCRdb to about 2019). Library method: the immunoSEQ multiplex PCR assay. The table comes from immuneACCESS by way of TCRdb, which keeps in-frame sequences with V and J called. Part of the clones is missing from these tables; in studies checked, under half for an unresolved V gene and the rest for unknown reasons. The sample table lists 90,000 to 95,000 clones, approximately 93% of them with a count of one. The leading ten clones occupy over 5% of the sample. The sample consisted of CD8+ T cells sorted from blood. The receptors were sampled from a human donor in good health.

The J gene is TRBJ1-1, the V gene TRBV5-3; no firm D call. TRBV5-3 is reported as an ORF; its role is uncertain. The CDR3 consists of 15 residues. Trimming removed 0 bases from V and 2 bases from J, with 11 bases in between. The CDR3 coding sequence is TGTGCCAGAAGCTTGGGACATGCTAATAACACTGAAGCTTTCTTT. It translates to CARSLGHANNTEAFF.

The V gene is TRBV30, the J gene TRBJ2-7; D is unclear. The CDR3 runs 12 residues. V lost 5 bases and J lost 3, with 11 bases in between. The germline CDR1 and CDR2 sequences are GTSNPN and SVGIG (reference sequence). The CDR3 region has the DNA TGTGCCTGGTCTTTAGGTGTCTACGAGCAGTACTTC. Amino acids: CAWSLGVYEQYF.

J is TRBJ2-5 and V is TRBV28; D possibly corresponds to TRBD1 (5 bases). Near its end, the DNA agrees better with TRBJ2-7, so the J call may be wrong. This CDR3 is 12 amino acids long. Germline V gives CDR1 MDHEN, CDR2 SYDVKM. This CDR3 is CASGAYSYEQYF. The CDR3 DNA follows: TGTGCCAGCGGGGCCTACTCCTACGAGCAGTACTTC.

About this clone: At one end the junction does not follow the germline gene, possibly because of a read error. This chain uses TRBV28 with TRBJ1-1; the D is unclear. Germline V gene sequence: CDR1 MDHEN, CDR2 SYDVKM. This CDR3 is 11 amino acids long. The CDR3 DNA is TGTGCCAGCAGCCCAAGCTATCAGGTTACCTTT. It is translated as CASSPSYQVTF. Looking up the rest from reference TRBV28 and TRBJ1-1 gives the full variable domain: DVKVTQSSRYLVKRTGEKVFLECVQDMDHENMFWYRQDPGLGLRLIYFSYDVKMKEKGDIPEGYSVSREKKERFSLILESASTNQTSMYLCASSPSYQVTFGQGTRLTVV.

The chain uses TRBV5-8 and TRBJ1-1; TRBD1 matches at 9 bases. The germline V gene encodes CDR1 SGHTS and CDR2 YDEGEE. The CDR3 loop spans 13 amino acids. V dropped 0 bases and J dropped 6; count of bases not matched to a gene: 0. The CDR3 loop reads CASSLGTGAEAFF. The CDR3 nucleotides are TGTGCCAGCAGCTTGGGGACAGGGGCTGAAGCTTTCTTT.

CDR3 coding DNA: TGTGCCAGCAGCTTAGCTCAGGGGTCAACCGGGGAGCTGTTTTTT. Translating gives CASSLAQGSTGELFF. The chain employs TRBV7-9 and TRBJ2-2; a possible D gene is TRBD1 (6 bases). Trimming pared 0 bases from V and 5 bases from J, leaving 10 bases between. CDR1 and CDR2 (germline): SEHNR, FQNEAQ (reference sequence). There are 15 residues in the CDR3. Full variable domain (rest looked up from reference TRBV7-9 and TRBJ2-2): DTGVSQNPRHKITKRGQNVTFRCDPISEHNRLYWYRQTLGQGPEFLTYFQNEAQLEKSRLLSDRFSAERPKGSFSTLEIQRTEQGDSAMYLCASSLAQGSTGELFFGEGSRLTVL.

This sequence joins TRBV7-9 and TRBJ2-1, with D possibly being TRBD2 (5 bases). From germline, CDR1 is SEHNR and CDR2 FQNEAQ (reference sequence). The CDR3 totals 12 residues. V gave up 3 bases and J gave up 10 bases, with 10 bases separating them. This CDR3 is CASSFGEGEQFF. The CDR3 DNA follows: TGTGCCAGCAGCTTTGGAGAGGGCGAGCAGTTCTTC.

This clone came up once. For the CDR3, the DNA is TGTGCCAGCAGCCCCGGGGAATACTACGAGCAGTACTTC. Amino acids: CASSPGEYYEQYF. The chain carries TRBV7-6 and TRBJ2-7, with D possibly being TRBD2 (5 bases). Germline V gives CDR1 SGHVS, CDR2 FNYEAQ. This CDR3 comprises 13 residues. V was pared by 5 bases and J by 3 bases, with 11 bases between. The full variable domain, completed using reference TRBV7-6 and TRBJ2-7, is GAGVSQSPRYKVTKRGQDVALRCDPISGHVSLYWYRQALGQGPEFLTYFNYEAQQDKSGLPNDRFSAERPEGSISTLTIQRTEQRDSAMYRCASSPGEYYEQYFGPGTRLTVT.

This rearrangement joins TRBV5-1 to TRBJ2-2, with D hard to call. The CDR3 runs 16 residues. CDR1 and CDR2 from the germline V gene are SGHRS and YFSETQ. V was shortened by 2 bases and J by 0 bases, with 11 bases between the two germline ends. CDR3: CASSFSVGANTGELFF. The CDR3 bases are TGCGCCAGCAGCTTTTCGGTTGGCGCGAACACCGGGGAGCTGTTTTTT.

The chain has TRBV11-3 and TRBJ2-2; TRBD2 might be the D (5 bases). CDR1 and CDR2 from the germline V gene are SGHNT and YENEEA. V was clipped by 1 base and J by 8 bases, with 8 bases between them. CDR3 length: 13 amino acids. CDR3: CASSLVGVGELFF. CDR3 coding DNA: TGTGCCAGCAGCTTAGTCGGGGTAGGGGAGCTGTTTTTT.

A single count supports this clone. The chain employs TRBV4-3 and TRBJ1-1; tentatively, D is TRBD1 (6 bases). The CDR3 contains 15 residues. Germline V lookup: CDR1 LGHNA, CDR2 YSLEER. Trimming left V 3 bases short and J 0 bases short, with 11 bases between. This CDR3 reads CASSQETGMNTEAFF. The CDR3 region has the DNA TGCGCCAGCAGCCAGGAGACAGGCATGAACACTGAAGCTTTCTTT.

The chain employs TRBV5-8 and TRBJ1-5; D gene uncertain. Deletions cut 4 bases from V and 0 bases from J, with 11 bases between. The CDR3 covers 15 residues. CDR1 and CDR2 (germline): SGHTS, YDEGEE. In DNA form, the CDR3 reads TGTGCCAGCAGCCCGGATGACGGTAGCAATCAGCCCCAGCATTTT. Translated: CASSPDDGSNQPQHF.

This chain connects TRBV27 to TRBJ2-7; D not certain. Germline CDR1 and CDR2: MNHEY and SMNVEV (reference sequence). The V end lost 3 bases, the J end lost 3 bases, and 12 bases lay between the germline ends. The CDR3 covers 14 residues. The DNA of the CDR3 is TGTGCCAGCAGTTTCCTCGAGAACCTCTACGAGCAGTACTTC. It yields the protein CASSFLENLYEQYF.

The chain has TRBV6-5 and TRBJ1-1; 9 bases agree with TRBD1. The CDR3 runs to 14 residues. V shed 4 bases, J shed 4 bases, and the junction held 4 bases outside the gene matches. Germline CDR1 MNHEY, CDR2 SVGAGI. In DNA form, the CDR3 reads TGTGCCAGCAGTTCGACAGGGGGGTCCACTGAAGCTTTCTTT. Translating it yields CASSSTGGSTEAFF.

The CDR3 DNA follows: TGTGCCAGCAGCGTCGGACGGGTCTCTGGGGCCAACGTCCTGACTTTC. It yields the protein CASSVGRVSGANVLTF. The V and J genes are TRBV9 and TRBJ2-6, with D uncertain. The V gene lost 2 bases and the J gene lost 0 bases, with 9 bases spanning the gap. The CDR3 runs 16 residues. Germline-derived CDR1 and CDR2 are SGDLS and YYNGEE.

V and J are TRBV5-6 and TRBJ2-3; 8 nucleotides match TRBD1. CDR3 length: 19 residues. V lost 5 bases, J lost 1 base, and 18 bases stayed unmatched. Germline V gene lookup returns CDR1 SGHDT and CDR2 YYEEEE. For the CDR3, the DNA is TGTGCCAGCAGTTCCTATCAGGGGGCGGCTAGCTGGGGCACAGATACGCAGTATTTT. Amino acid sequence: CASSSYQGAASWGTDTQYF. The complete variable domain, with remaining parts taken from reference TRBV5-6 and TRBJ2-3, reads DAGVTQSPTHLIKTRGQQVTLRCSPKSGHDTVSWYQQALGQGPQFIFQYYEEEERQRGNFPDRFSGHQFPNYSSELNVNALLLGDSALYLCASSSYQGAASWGTDTQYFGPGTRLTVL.

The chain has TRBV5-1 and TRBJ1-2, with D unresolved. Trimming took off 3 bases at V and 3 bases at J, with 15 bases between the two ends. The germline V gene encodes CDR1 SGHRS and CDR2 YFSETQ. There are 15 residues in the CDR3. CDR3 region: CASSSLAGIDYGYTF. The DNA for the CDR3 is TGCGCCAGCAGCTCGCTGGCAGGAATCGACTATGGCTACACCTTC.

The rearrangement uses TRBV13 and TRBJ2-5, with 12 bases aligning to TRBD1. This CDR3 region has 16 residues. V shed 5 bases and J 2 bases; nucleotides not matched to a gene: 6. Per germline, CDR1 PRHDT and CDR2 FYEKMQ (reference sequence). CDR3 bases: TGTGCCAGCAGCACCCGGGACAGGGGGCTGCAAGAGACCCAGTACTTC. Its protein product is CASSTRDRGLQETQYF.

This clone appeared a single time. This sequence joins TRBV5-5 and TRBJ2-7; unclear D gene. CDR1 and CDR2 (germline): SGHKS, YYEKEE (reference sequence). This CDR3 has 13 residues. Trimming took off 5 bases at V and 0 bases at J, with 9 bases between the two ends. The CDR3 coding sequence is TGTGCCAGCAGGCCGGACGGCTCCTACGAGCAGTACTTC. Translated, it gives CASRPDGSYEQYF.

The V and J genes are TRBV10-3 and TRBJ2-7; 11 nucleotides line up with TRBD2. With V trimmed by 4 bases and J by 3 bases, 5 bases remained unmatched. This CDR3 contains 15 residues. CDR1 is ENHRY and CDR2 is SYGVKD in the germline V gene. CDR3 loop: CAISVPGTSGYEQYF. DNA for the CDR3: TGTGCCATCAGTGTCCCCGGGACTAGCGGCTACGAGCAGTACTTC.

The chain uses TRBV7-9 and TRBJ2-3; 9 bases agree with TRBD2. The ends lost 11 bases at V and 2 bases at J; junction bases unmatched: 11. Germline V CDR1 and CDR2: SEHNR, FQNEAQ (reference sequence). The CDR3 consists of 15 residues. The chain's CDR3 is CAGEFSGGNTDTQYF. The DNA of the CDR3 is TGTGCCGGGGAGTTTAGCGGGGGCAACACAGATACGCAGTATTTT. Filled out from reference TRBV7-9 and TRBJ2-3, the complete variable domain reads DTGVSQNPRHKITKRGQNVTFRCDPISEHNRLYWYRQTLGQGPEFLTYFQNEAQLEKSRLLSDRFSAERPKGSFSTLEIQRTEQGDSAMYLCAGEFSGGNTDTQYFGPGTRLTVL.

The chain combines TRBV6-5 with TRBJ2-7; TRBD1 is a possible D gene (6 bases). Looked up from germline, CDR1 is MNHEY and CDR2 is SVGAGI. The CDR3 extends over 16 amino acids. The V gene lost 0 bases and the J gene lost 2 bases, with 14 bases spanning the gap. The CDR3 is CASSYSISSGAYEQYF. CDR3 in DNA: TGTGCCAGCAGTTACTCAATTTCGTCAGGGGCCTACGAGCAGTACTTC.

CDR3 in DNA: TGTGCCAGCAGCTCTCGTAGACAACCAGATACGCAGTATTTT. Translated: CASSSRRQPDTQYF. The genes are TRBV11-3 and TRBJ2-3; no firm D call. Looked up from germline, CDR1 is SGHNT and CDR2 is YENEEA. Trimming stripped 4 bases from V and 4 bases from J, with 12 bases between. The CDR3 is made up of 14 amino acids. Together with reference TRBV11-3 and TRBJ2-3, the CDR3 gives the full variable domain: EAGVVQSPRYKIIEKKQPVAFWCNPISGHNTLYWYLQNLGQGPELLIRYENEEAVDDSQLPKDRFSAERLKGVDSTLKIQPAELGDSAVYLCASSSRRQPDTQYFGPGTRLTVL.

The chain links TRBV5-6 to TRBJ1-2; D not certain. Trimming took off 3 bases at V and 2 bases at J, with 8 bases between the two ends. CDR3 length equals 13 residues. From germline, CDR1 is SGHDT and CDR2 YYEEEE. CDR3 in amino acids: CASSWTENYGYTF. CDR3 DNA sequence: TGTGCCAGCAGCTGGACGGAGAACTATGGCTACACCTTC.